This TCR beta chain appears in the sequencing data of a study of molecular identifiers for immune sequencing clone quantification. About the research overall: Naive CD8 RNA (approximately 20,000 or 100,000 cells) was divided into five aliquots, with four sequenced.

Bulk TCR libraries used previously described methods and listed TCR primers. TCRdb analysed the PCR reads with MiXCR anew, one entry per CDR3 protein. The sample comprises about 300,000 distinct CDR3 sequences, over 20% of which are singletons, and approximately 0.84% rests with the top ten. Notes on the study in general: For highly expanded clones, sizes could be underestimated when identical TCR molecules share a barcode. Reportedly, one cell's Jurkat TCR RNA was detected within 1,100,000 naive CD8 cells.

As to this clonotype: Antigen: not known.

With 10 bases removed from V and 0 bases from J, the gap between germline ends came to 19 bases. This CDR3 contains 16 residues. Germline V gives CDR1 ENHRY, CDR2 SYGVKD. This chain connects TRBV10-3 to TRBJ1-3, with no clear D. Sequencing was carried out using naive CD8+ T cells from blood, with Jurkat cell RNA spiked in. Subset here: FACS-sorted CD8+CD4-CCR7+CD45RA+ naive T cells. The sequence was obtained from a human donor in good health. Some libraries in this study had Jurkat cell RNA spiked in. This CDR3 is CATTSTAVSSGNTIYF. The CDR3 DNA reads as TGTGCCACTACGAGTACCGCGGTCAGCTCTGGAAACACCATATATTTT.